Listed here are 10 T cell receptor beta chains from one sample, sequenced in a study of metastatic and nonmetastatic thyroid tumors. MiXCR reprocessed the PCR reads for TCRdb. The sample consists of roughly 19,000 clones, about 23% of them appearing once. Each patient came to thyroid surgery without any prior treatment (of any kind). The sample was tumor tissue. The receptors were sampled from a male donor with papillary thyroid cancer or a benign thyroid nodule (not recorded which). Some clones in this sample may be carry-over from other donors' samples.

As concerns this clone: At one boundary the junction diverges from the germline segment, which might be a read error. CDR3 DNA sequence: TGTGCCAGCAGTTTATCCTCTTGGGTCAATCAGCCCCAGAATTTT. Its protein product is CASSLSSWVNQPQNF. The genes are TRBV28 and TRBJ1-5; D ambiguous. The CDR3 extends over 15 amino acids. The germline CDR1 and CDR2 sequences are MDHEN and SYDVKM.

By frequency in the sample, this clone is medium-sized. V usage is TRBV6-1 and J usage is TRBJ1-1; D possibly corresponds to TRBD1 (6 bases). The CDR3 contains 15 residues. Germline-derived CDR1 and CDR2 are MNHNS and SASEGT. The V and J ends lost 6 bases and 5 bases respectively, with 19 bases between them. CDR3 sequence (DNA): TGTGCCAGCAGCCCACCGGTGGGCAGGGGTACTGAAGCTTTCTTT. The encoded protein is CASSPPVGRGTEAFF.

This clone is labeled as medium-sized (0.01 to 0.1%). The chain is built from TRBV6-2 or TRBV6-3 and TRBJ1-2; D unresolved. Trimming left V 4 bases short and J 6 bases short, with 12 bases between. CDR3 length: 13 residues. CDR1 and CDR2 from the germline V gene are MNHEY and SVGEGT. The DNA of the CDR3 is TGTGCCAGCAGTTCGTTGAACGCGGATGGCTACACCTTC. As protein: CASSSLNADGYTF.

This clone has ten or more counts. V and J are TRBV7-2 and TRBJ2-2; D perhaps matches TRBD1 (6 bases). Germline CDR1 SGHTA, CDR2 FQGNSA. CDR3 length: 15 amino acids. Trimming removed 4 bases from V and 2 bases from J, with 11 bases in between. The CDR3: CASSSLDRNTGELFF. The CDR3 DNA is TGTGCCAGCAGCTCTCTGGACAGAAACACCGGGGAGCTGTTTTTT.

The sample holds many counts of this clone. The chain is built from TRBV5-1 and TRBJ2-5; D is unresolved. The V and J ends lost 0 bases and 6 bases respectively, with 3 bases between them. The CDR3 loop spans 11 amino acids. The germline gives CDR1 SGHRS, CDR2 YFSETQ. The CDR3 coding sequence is TGCGCCAGCAGCTTGGAACAGACCCAGTACTTC. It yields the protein CASSLEQTQYF. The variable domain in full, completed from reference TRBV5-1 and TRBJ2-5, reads KAGVTQTPRYLIKTRGQQVTLSCSPISGHRSVSWYQQTPGQGLQFLFEYFSETQRNKGNFPGRFSGRQFSNSRSEMNVSTLELGDSALYLCASSLEQTQYFGPGTRLLVL.

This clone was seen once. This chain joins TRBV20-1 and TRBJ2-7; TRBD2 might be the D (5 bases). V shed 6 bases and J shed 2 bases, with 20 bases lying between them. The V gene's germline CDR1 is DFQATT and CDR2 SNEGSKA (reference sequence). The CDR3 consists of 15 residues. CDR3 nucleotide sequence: TGCAGTGCCCTCCTTACCGACTCAGCGGCCTACGAGCAGTACTTC. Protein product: CSALLTDSAAYEQYF.

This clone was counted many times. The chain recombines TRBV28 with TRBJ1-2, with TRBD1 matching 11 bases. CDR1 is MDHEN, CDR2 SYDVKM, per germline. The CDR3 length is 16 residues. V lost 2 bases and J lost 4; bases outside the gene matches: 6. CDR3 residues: CASSLGGTGGTYGYTF. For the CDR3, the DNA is TGTGCCAGCAGTTTAGGGGGGACAGGGGGGACCTATGGCTACACCTTC.

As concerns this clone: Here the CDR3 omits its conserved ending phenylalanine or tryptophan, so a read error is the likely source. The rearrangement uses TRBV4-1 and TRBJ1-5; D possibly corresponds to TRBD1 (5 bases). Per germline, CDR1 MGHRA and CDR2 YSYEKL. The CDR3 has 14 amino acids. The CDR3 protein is CSSSHPPGQQPQHC. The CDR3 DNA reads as TGCTCCAGCAGCCATCCCCCAGGGCAGCAGCCCCAGCATTGT.

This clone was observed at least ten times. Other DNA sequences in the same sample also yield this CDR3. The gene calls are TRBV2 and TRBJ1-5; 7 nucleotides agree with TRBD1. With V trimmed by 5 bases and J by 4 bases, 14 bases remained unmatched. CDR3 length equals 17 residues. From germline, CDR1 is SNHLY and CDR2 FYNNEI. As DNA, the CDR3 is TGTGCCAGCAGTACCCAAGACAGGGTCGGGGTAAATCAGCCCCAGCATTTT. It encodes CASSTQDRVGVNQPQHF.

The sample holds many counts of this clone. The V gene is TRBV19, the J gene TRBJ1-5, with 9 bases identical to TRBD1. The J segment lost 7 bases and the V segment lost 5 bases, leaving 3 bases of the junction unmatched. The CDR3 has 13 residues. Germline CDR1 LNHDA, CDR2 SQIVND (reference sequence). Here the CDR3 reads CASSGTGLQPQHF. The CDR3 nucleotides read TGTGCCAGTAGTGGGACAGGGTTACAGCCCCAGCATTTT.